A single sample gave rise to the 14 T cell receptor beta chains below, sequenced in a study of tumor and adjacent non-tumor tissue in lung cancer. RNA was extracted from bulk tissue without any cell sorting. A modified ARM-PCR protocol with three rounds of nested PCR amplified TCRbeta. TCRdb reprocessed the multiplex PCR reads via MiXCR and lists one record per CDR3 protein. This table has about 110,000 distinct CDR3 sequences, more than 60% appearing once. The specimen sequenced was lung tumor tissue. Receptors were obtained from an older woman with non-small cell lung cancer.

In the case of this clonotype: One end of the junction does not line up with germline, which may come from a read error. The CDR3 sequence: CASSLELGTRNSPRHF. CDR3 nucleotides: TGCGCCAGCAGCTTGGAACTTGGGACAAGGAATTCACCCCGCCACTTT. The chain links TRBV5-1 to TRBJ1-6; weak D call: TRBD1 (6 bases). CDR1 SGHRS and CDR2 YFSETQ come from the germline V gene. The CDR3 spans 16 residues.

The chain carries TRBV28 and TRBJ2-1; 11 nucleotides line up with TRBD2. V lost 11 bases and J lost 9; bases outside the gene matches: 24. Germline lookup yields CDR1 MDHEN and CDR2 SYDVKM. The CDR3 is 18 residues long. This CDR3 is CAYTAPGLAGGQTGEQFF. The DNA for the CDR3 is TGTGCCTACACCGCCCCCGGGCTAGCGGGAGGCCAAACGGGTGAGCAGTTCTTC.

The CDR3 reads CASSLASSYVQYF. The CDR3, as DNA: TGTGCCAGCAGCTTAGCATCCAGCTATGTGCAGTACTTC. The chain is built from TRBV11-2 and TRBJ2-7, with D unclear. This CDR3 has 13 residues. Germline V CDR1 and CDR2: SGHAT, FQNNGV. V lost 1 base and J lost 9, with 13 bases in between.

This clonotype was seen once. The chain combines TRBV20-1 with TRBJ1-5; D is undetermined. The CDR3 has 14 residues. Germline CDR1 reads DFQATT; CDR2 reads SNEGSKA (reference sequence). Trimming took 6 bases from V and 4 from J, leaving 16 bases between them. In DNA, the CDR3 is TGCAGTGCACCAACCGCGAACGGTAATCAGCCCCAGCATTTT. This gives the protein CSAPTANGNQPQHF.

The chain joins TRBV11-2 to TRBJ1-2, with D perhaps TRBD1 (5 bases). The CDR3 contains 13 residues. Germline CDR1 SGHAT, CDR2 FQNNGV. Trimming took 11 bases from V and 4 from J, leaving 17 bases between them. For the CDR3, the DNA is TGTGCCGGTACCCTAACCGGGGGCTATGGCTACACCTTC. Residues: CAGTLTGGYGYTF.

The table lists this clonotype with many counts. CDR3 sequence (DNA): TGCAGTGCTGGTTGGGGACTAGCTTCCACAGATACGCAGTATTTT. Its translation: CSAGWGLASTDTQYF. The chain carries TRBV20-1 and TRBJ2-3; 9 bases line up with TRBD2. After removal of 5 bases from V and 2 bases from J, the junction contained 8 bases not matched to a gene. Germline lookup yields CDR1 DFQATT and CDR2 SNEGSKA (reference sequence). The CDR3 has 15 amino acids.

Concerning this clonotype itself: One end of the junction is discordant with germline, which a read error may explain. This chain's CDR3 is CASIEGGPRTGKLFF. In DNA, the CDR3 is TGTGCCAGCATCGAGGGGGGCCCTCGGACCGGGAAGCTGTTTTTT. The V gene is TRBV6-2 or TRBV6-3, the J gene TRBJ2-2; the D gene could be TRBD1 or TRBD2 (6 bases each). This CDR3 is 15 amino acids long. Germline CDR1 and CDR2: MNHEY and SVGEGT.

About this clonotype itself: Being one base from a much bigger clone, this may be a read error. The conserved final phenylalanine or tryptophan is absent from the CDR3, which likely points to a read error. This rearrangement joins TRBV5-1 to TRBJ2-3, with a weak D call TRBD1 (6 bases). Per germline, CDR1 SGHRS and CDR2 YFSETQ. V lost 3 bases to trimming and J lost 4 bases, with 15 bases between them. The CDR3 length is 15 residues. CDR3 protein: CASSSGNRVSDTQYI. The CDR3 DNA follows: TGCGCCAGCAGCTCTGGTAACAGGGTGTCAGATACGCAGTATATT.

This clonotype was observed once. An end of the junction does not agree with germline; a read error may underlie this. This chain links TRBV11-1 with TRBJ2-1; D perhaps matches TRBD2 (5 bases). In germline, CDR1 is SGHAT, CDR2 FQDESV (reference sequence). This CDR3 is 14 amino acids long. CDR3 in DNA: TGTGCCAGCAGGCGGGCCGGTGGATTCGATGAGCAGTTGTTC. Its protein product is CASRRAGGFDEQLF. The entire variable domain, with the rest obtained from reference TRBV11-1 and TRBJ2-1, is as follows: EAEVAQSPRYKITEKSQAVAFWCDPISGHATLYWYRQILGQGPELLVQFQDESVVDDSQLPKDRFSAERLKGVDSTLKIQPAELGDSAMYLCASRRAGGFDEQLFGPGTRLTVL.

With respect to this clonotype: A read error is possible here, since a much larger clone lies one base away. The chain links TRBV20-1 to TRBJ2-1, with D perhaps matching TRBD2 (5 bases). The germline V and J ends were trimmed by 5 bases and 0 bases, with 17 bases remaining between them. The germline V gene has CDR1 DFQATT and CDR2 SNEGSKA (reference sequence). The CDR3 totals 16 residues. The CDR3, as DNA: TGCAGTGCTCACACTTACGGGGAACTCTCCTACAATGAGCAGTTCTTC. Amino acids: CSAHTYGELSYNEQFF.

On this clonotype: Just one base apart from a much larger clone, this may be a read error. The rearrangement joins TRBV4-3 to TRBJ1-4; D not certain. The V gene's germline CDR1 is LGHNA and CDR2 YSLEER. Trimming took 0 bases from V and 0 from J, leaving 14 bases between them. The CDR3 covers 18 residues. DNA for the CDR3: TGCGCCAGCAGCCAAGATTGGAAGACCCCTGCAACTAATGAAAAACTGTTTTTT. It encodes CASSQDWKTPATNEKLFF.

A word on this clonotype: With a much larger clone just one base away, this may be a read error. V gene TRBV6-5 combines with J gene TRBJ1-5; 7 nucleotides line up with TRBD1. The CDR3 length is 17 residues. Germline V gives CDR1 MNHEY, CDR2 SVGAGI. J gave up 3 bases and V 7 bases, and 15 bases lay outside the gene matches. This CDR3 reads CASKKDPQGKTNQPQHF. For the CDR3, the DNA is TGTGCCAGCAAAAAAGATCCACAGGGGAAGACCAATCAGCCCCAGCATTTT.

The chain employs TRBV7-9 and TRBJ1-2; 7 nucleotides line up with TRBD1. V was clipped by 5 bases and J by 6 bases; unmatched bases: 9. Germline assignment: CDR1 SEHNR and CDR2 FQNEAQ (reference sequence). This CDR3 spans 14 amino acids. This chain's CDR3 is CASSPLYRGDGYTF. Written as DNA, the CDR3 is TGTGCCAGCAGCCCTCTGTACAGGGGAGATGGCTACACCTTC.

As to this clonotype: Since a much larger clone is just one base distant, this may be a read error. The chain joins TRBV20-1 to TRBJ2-7; 11 nucleotides match TRBD2. V shed 7 bases, J shed 4 bases, and the junction held 3 bases outside the gene matches. Germline assignment: CDR1 DFQATT and CDR2 SNEGSKA (reference sequence). This CDR3 region has 12 residues. The CDR3 loop reads CSGRTSGYEQYF. CDR3 nucleotide sequence: TGCAGTGGTAGGACTAGCGGGTACGAGCAGTACTTC.